Shown below are 30 T cell receptor beta chains from a single sample sequenced in a study of blood T cell repertoires in COVID-19. Data came from immunoSEQ multiplex PCR; TCRdb stores just in-frame clones and leaves some out. The data show around 59,000 clones, 65% to 80% seen once. Sequencing was performed on peripheral blood. The receptors come from a human donor in a cohort sampled during active COVID-19.

The rearrangement uses TRBV27 and TRBJ2-7; 7 bases map to TRBD2. The ends lost 5 bases at V and 5 bases at J; junction bases unmatched: 12. The CDR3 contains 15 residues. Germline loops: CDR1 MNHEY, CDR2 SMNVEV (reference sequence). DNA of the CDR3: TGTGCCAGCAGTCCCTTGGGGGGAGGGTCCCACGAGCAGTACTTC. The encoded protein is CASSPLGGGSHEQYF.

This sequence joins TRBV5-1 and TRBJ2-1, with D perhaps matching TRBD1 (5 bases). The CDR3 has 13 amino acids. The V end lost 4 bases, the J end lost 3 bases, and 8 bases lay between the germline ends. Per germline, CDR1 SGHRS and CDR2 YFSETQ. CDR3 in amino acids: CASSQDIYNEQFF. DNA for the CDR3: TGCGCCAGCAGCCAGGACATCTACAATGAGCAGTTCTTC.

The chain uses TRBV29-1 and TRBJ2-5; TRBD1 aligns across 9 bases. This CDR3 has 15 amino acids. The V segment lost 6 bases and the J segment 7 bases; nucleotides outside the gene matches: 15. Germline V lookup: CDR1 SQVTM, CDR2 ANQGSEA. In DNA form, the CDR3 reads TGCAGCGTAGCACCCCGGGACAGGGACCTGGGGACCCAGTACTTC. Translating it yields CSVAPRDRDLGTQYF. The full variable domain, with the rest looked up from reference TRBV29-1 and TRBJ2-5, is SAVISQKPSRDICQRGTSLTIQCQVDSQVTMMFWYRQQPGQSLTLIATANQGSEATYESGFVIDKFPISRPNLTFSTLTVSNMSPEDSSIYLCSVAPRDRDLGTQYFGPGTRLLVL.

V is TRBV15 and J is TRBJ2-7; the D gene is possibly TRBD1 (5 bases). CDR1 and CDR2 from the germline V gene are LNHNV and YYDKDF (reference sequence). The CDR3 is 13 amino acids. V was trimmed by 0 bases and J by 6 bases, leaving 9 bases between them. CDR3 amino acids: CATSRDARAEQYF. The DNA for the CDR3 is TGTGCCACCAGCAGAGATGCCAGGGCCGAGCAGTACTTC.

V and J are TRBV20-1 and TRBJ2-2; D not certain. The length of the CDR3 is 11 residues. With 5 bases removed from V and 5 bases from J, the gap between germline ends came to 6 bases. Germline V CDR1 and CDR2: DFQATT, SNEGSKA (reference sequence). The CDR3: CSAVKTGELFF. Here the CDR3 DNA reads TGCAGTGCTGTCAAAACCGGGGAGCTGTTTTTT.

This clone was picked up a small number of times. The chain joins TRBV6-2 or TRBV6-3 to TRBJ1-4, with D unresolved. The CDR3 consists of 14 residues. The germline V and J ends were trimmed by 5 bases and 5 bases, with 12 bases remaining between them. Germline CDR1 and CDR2: MNHEY and SVGEGT. The CDR3 region is CASSRGGGNEKLFF. In DNA, the CDR3 is TGTGCCAGCAGTCGGGGAGGCGGCAATGAAAAACTGTTTTTT.

The CDR3 loop reads CASSHGSGTGGRYEQYF. CDR3 coding DNA: TGTGCCAGCAGCCACGGTTCTGGGACAGGGGGGAGATACGAGCAGTACTTC. V usage is TRBV7-2 and J usage is TRBJ2-7; 11 nucleotides align to TRBD1. CDR3 length: 17 residues. V lost 5 bases to trimming and J lost 4 bases; unmatched junction nucleotides: 13. CDR1 SGHTA and CDR2 FQGNSA come from the germline V gene.

A note on this clone: The sample contains more than one DNA sequence encoding this CDR3. The J gene is TRBJ2-1, the V gene TRBV18; D gene unclear. Per germline, CDR1 KGHSH and CDR2 LQKENI. CDR3 size: 15 residues. Trimming pared 3 bases from V and 0 bases from J, leaving 9 bases between. CDR3 DNA: TGTGCCAGCTCACCCCCCGGGTCCTCCTACAATGAGCAGTTCTTC. Translation gives CASSPPGSSYNEQFF. Filled out from reference TRBV18 and TRBJ2-1, the complete variable domain reads NAGVMQNPRHLVRRRGQEARLRCSPMKGHSHVYWYRQLPEEGLKFMVYLQKENIIDESGMPKERFSAEFPKEGPSILRIQQVVRGDSAAYFCASSPPGSSYNEQFFGPGTRLTVL.

The V gene is TRBV7-2, the J gene TRBJ2-3; TRBD2 aligns across 10 bases. J lost 4 bases, V lost 5 bases, and 6 bases had no gene match. The CDR3 contains 15 residues. Germline V gene sequence: CDR1 SGHTA, CDR2 FQGNSA. This CDR3 reads CASSQRLAGPDTQYF. CDR3 nucleotides: TGTGCCAGCAGCCAGAGACTAGCGGGCCCAGATACGCAGTATTTT.

Comments on this clone: The junction differs from germline at one of its ends, possibly a read error. The genes are TRBV5-4 and TRBJ2-6; possible D gene TRBD1, 6 bases. The CDR3 spans 12 residues. Germline loops: CDR1 SGHNT, CDR2 YYREEE (reference sequence). DNA for the CDR3: TGTGCCAGCAGCAAAGCCACAGGGAAATCCGCTTTC. It specifies CASSKATGKSAF.

J is TRBJ1-5 and V is TRBV6-5; possibly TRBD1 for D (6 bases). V lost 4 bases to trimming and J lost 7 bases, with 11 bases between them. The CDR3 contains 13 residues. Germline assignment: CDR1 MNHEY and CDR2 SVGAGI. For the CDR3, the DNA is TGTGCCAGCAGTTCTTTTGGACAGCAGCCCCAGCATTTT. Amino acids: CASSSFGQQPQHF.

V gene TRBV7-2 combines with J gene TRBJ2-5; D remains unclear. This CDR3 comprises 11 residues. The germline gives CDR1 SGHTA, CDR2 FQGNSA. Trimming took off 8 bases at V and 2 bases at J, with 6 bases between the two ends. The CDR3 sequence is CASGLQETQYF. The CDR3, as DNA: TGTGCCAGCGGGCTACAAGAGACCCAGTACTTC.

The V call is TRBV11-2, the J call TRBJ2-1; possibly TRBD1 for D (6 bases). The V gene's germline CDR1 is SGHAT and CDR2 FQNNGV. The CDR3 extends over 13 amino acids. Trimming pared 5 bases from V and 6 bases from J, leaving 11 bases between. CDR3 nucleotide sequence: TGTGCCAGCAGCCCCAGGGGAAGCAATGAGCAGTTCTTC. This codes for CASSPRGSNEQFF.

J is TRBJ2-7 and V is TRBV5-1; TRBD2 might be the D (6 bases). Germline CDR1 reads SGHRS; CDR2 reads YFSETQ. This CDR3 is built from 14 residues. Deletions cut 0 bases from V and 1 base from J, with 8 bases between. The CDR3 here is CASSLVGTSYEQYF. The CDR3 DNA reads TGCGCCAGCAGCTTGGTGGGGACTTCCTACGAGCAGTACTTC.

In this sample, this clone turned up once. The chain combines TRBV13 with TRBJ2-2; D is possibly TRBD1 (5 bases). V lost 2 bases and J 0 bases, leaving 7 bases between the germline ends. From germline, CDR1 is PRHDT and CDR2 FYEKMQ (reference sequence). There are 15 residues in the CDR3. The DNA for the CDR3 is TGTGCCAGCAGCTTATTGACAGCGAACACCGGGGAGCTGTTTTTT. This gives the protein CASSLLTANTGELFF.

J is TRBJ2-1 and V is TRBV6-5; possible D gene TRBD2, 6 bases. The CDR3 sequence is 16 residues long. V lost 0 bases, J lost 2 bases, and 11 bases lay in between. Germline V gives CDR1 MNHEY, CDR2 SVGAGI. The CDR3 nucleotides are TGTGCCAGCAGTTACTCAGAGCGGGCGACCTACAATGAGCAGTTCTTC. This sequence encodes CASSYSERATYNEQFF.

V gene TRBV10-2 combines with J gene TRBJ1-2, with 8 bases identical to TRBD1. Trimming at V came to 3 bases and at J to 8 bases, leaving 8 bases not matched to a gene. Per germline, CDR1 WSHSY and CDR2 SAAADI. This CDR3 is built from 14 residues. The CDR3 loop is CASSDPGQDGGYTF. The CDR3 bases are TGCGCCAGCAGTGATCCGGGACAGGACGGGGGCTACACCTTC.

A single count supports this clone. The genes are TRBV19 and TRBJ2-5; the D gene is possibly TRBD1 (5 bases). Per the germline V gene, CDR1 is LNHDA and CDR2 is SQIVND (reference sequence). V was clipped by 3 bases and J by 1 base, with 12 bases between them. The CDR3 has 15 amino acids. CDR3 sequence: CASSISGIGQETQYF. In DNA form, the CDR3 reads TGTGCCAGTAGTATTTCAGGGATTGGCCAAGAGACCCAGTACTTC.

The J gene is TRBJ2-2, the V gene TRBV30; 10 nucleotides align to TRBD2. CDR1 and CDR2 (germline): GTSNPN, SVGIG (reference sequence). This CDR3 is 15 amino acids long. The V segment lost 2 bases and the J segment 7 bases; nucleotides outside the gene matches: 7. DNA for the CDR3: TGTGCCTGGAGTCATCAGCGGGAGGGCCTCGGGGAGCTGTTTTTT. Translated: CAWSHQREGLGELFF.

The chain is built from TRBV6-5 and TRBJ1-2; a weak D match, TRBD1 (6 bases). Per the germline V gene, CDR1 is MNHEY and CDR2 is SVGAGI. Trimming left V 6 bases short and J 4 bases short, with 18 bases between. The CDR3 extends over 15 amino acids. CDR3 sequence (DNA): TGTGCCAGCAGGACGATTAAAAGGACAGCCTATGGCTACACCTTC. This gives the protein CASRTIKRTAYGYTF.

This chain's CDR3 is CASSPTGYYEQYF. CDR3 DNA sequence: TGTGCCAGCAGTCCTACAGGGTACTACGAGCAGTACTTC. The rearrangement joins TRBV27 to TRBJ2-7; tentatively, D is TRBD1 (6 bases). The CDR3 is made up of 13 amino acids. Trimming took off 5 bases at V and 3 bases at J, with 11 bases between the two ends. Germline CDR1 and CDR2: MNHEY and SMNVEV (reference sequence).

The J gene is TRBJ1-5, the V gene TRBV29-1; D is unclear. The CDR3 runs 14 residues. CDR1 and CDR2 from the germline V gene are SQVTM and ANQGSEA. Trimming removed 6 bases at V and 3 bases at J, with 15 bases between. The CDR3 coding sequence is TGCAGCGTGGCCCTGGGGAGTTCCAATCAGCCCCAGCATTTT. It is translated as CSVALGSSNQPQHF.

DNA of the CDR3: TGTGCCAGCAGTTTCACGGTCAGGGGCAATGAGCAGTTCTTC. This sequence encodes CASSFTVRGNEQFF. V gene TRBV7-9 combines with J gene TRBJ2-1; D may be TRBD1 (6 bases). This CDR3 is built from 14 residues. CDR1 SEHNR and CDR2 FQNEAQ come from the germline V gene (reference sequence). Trimming removed 6 bases at V and 6 bases at J, with 15 bases between.

The CDR3 region is CASSHAWTGGRETQYF. CDR3 nucleotide sequence: TGTGCCAGCAGCCATGCCTGGACAGGGGGACGGGAGACCCAGTACTTC. The genes are TRBV14 and TRBJ2-5, with 10 bases that match TRBD1. J gave up 5 bases and V 3 bases, and 9 bases lay outside the gene matches. The CDR3 length is 16 residues. Germline V CDR1 and CDR2: SGHDN, FVKESK.

The chain uses TRBV27 and TRBJ2-2; possible D gene TRBD1, 5 bases. Trimming removed 4 bases from V and 0 bases from J, with 9 bases in between. Germline loops: CDR1 MNHEY, CDR2 SMNVEV (reference sequence). This CDR3 comprises 15 residues. CDR3 coding DNA: TGTGCCAGCAGTTGGGGCCGTGCGAACACCGGGGAGCTGTTTTTT. Residues: CASSWGRANTGELFF.

The chain links TRBV15 to TRBJ2-3; tentatively, D is TRBD1 (6 bases). V shed 8 bases and J shed 2 bases, with 14 bases lying between them. The CDR3 sequence is 14 residues long. Germline assignment: CDR1 LNHNV and CDR2 YYDKDF (reference sequence). DNA of the CDR3: TGTGCCACCCAACAGGGCCCTTCCACAGATACGCAGTATTTT. Amino acids: CATQQGPSTDTQYF. Together with reference TRBV15 and TRBJ2-3, the CDR3 gives the full variable domain: DAMVIQNPRYQVTQFGKPVTLSCSQTLNHNVMYWYQQKSSQAPKLLFHYYDKDFNNEADTPDNFQSRRPNTSFCFLDIRSPGLGDTAMYLCATQQGPSTDTQYFGPGTRLTVL.

This clone was counted between two and nine times. The V and J genes are TRBV28 and TRBJ2-7, with 10 bases that match TRBD1. The CDR3 is 15 amino acids. Germline lookup yields CDR1 MDHEN and CDR2 SYDVKM. V lost 3 bases and J lost 2; bases outside the gene matches: 4. CDR3 residues: CASSFGTGAPYEQYF. CDR3 nucleotide sequence: TGTGCCAGCAGTTTCGGGACAGGGGCCCCCTACGAGCAGTACTTC. Full variable domain (outside the CDR3, taken from reference TRBV28 and TRBJ2-7): DVKVTQSSRYLVKRTGEKVFLECVQDMDHENMFWYRQDPGLGLRLIYFSYDVKMKEKGDIPEGYSVSREKKERFSLILESASTNQTSMYLCASSFGTGAPYEQYFGPGTRLTVT.

Here the CDR3 DNA reads TGTGCCAGCAGTGAATTCCCTCCGGTCTTGGGCACAGATACGCAGTATTTT. Amino acid sequence: CASSEFPPVLGTDTQYF. V usage is TRBV25-1 and J usage is TRBJ2-3, with no clear D. V lost 1 base and J lost 1, with 15 bases in between. The CDR3 has 17 amino acids. Germline V CDR1 and CDR2: MGHDK, SYGVNS.

In the case of this clone: The sample has other DNA sequences that encode this CDR3 too. The CDR3 DNA is TGCGCCAGCAGCCTAGCGGGGGGACAAGAGACCCAGTACTTC. It codes for CASSLAGGQETQYF. This chain uses TRBV5-1 with TRBJ2-5; 11 bases are a match to TRBD2. J lost 2 bases, V lost 4 bases, and 1 base had no gene match. Germline V gene sequence: CDR1 SGHRS, CDR2 YFSETQ. The CDR3 consists of 14 residues.

This clone occurred a few times. The chain recombines TRBV24-1 with TRBJ2-5, with TRBD1 identical over 8 bases. Germline loops: CDR1 KGHDR, CDR2 SFDVKD. J was trimmed by 4 bases and V by 3 bases; bases with no gene match: 3. The CDR3 loop spans 14 amino acids. CDR3 in amino acids: CATSDRTGTETQYF. Here the CDR3 DNA reads TGTGCCACCAGTGATCGGACAGGGACAGAGACCCAGTACTTC.